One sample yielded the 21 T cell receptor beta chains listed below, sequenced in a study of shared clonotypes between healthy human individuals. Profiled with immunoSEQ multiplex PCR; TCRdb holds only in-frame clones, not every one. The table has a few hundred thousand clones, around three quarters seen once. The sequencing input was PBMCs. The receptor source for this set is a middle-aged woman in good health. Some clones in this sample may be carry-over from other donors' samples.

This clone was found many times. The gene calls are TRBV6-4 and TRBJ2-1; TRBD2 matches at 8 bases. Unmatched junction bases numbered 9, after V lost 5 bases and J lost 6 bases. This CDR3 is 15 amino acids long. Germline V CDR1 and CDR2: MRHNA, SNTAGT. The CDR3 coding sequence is TGTGCCAGCAGTTACAGGCGGGAGGTTCCCAATGAGCAGTTCTTC. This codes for CASSYRREVPNEQFF.

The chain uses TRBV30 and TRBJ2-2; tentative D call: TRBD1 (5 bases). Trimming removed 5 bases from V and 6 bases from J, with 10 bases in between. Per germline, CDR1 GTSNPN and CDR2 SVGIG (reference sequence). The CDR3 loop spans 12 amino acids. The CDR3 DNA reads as TGTGCCTGGGCGAAAGGGGCCGGGGAGCTGTTTTTT. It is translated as CAWAKGAGELFF. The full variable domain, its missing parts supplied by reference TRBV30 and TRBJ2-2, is SQTIHQWPATLVQPVGSPLSLECTVEGTSNPNLYWYRQAAGRGLQLLFYSVGIGQISSEVPQNLSASRPQDRQFILSSKKLLLSDSGFYLCAWAKGAGELFFGEGSRLTVL.

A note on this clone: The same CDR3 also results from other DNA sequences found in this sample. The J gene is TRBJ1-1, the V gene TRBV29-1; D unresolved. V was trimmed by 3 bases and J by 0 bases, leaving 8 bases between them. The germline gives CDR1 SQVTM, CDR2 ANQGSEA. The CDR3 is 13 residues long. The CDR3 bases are TGCAGCGTTGAGGGCCGGATGAACACTGAAGCTTTCTTT. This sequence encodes CSVEGRMNTEAFF.

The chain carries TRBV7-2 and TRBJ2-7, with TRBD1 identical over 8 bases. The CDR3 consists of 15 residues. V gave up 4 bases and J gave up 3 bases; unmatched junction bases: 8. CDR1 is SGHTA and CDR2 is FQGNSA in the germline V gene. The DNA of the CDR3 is TGTGCCAGCAGCTCCATGGACAGGGCGTACTACGAGCAGTACTTC. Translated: CASSSMDRAYYEQYF.

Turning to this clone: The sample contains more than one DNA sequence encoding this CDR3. CDR3 DNA: TGTGCCAGCTCACCGAGCGGGAGGTACGAGCAGTACTTC. Its protein product is CASSPSGRYEQYF. V usage is TRBV18 and J usage is TRBJ2-7, with TRBD2 identical over 9 bases. Germline assignment: CDR1 KGHSH and CDR2 LQKENI. After removal of 3 bases from V and 4 bases from J, the junction contained 1 base not matched to a gene. The CDR3 sequence is 13 residues long.

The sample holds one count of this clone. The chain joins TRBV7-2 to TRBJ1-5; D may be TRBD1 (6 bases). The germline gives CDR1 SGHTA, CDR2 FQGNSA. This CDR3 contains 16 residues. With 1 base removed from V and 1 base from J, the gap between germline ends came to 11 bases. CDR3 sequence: CASSLVAGASNQPQHF. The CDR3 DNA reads TGTGCCAGCAGCTTAGTGGCGGGGGCAAGCAATCAGCCCCAGCATTTT.

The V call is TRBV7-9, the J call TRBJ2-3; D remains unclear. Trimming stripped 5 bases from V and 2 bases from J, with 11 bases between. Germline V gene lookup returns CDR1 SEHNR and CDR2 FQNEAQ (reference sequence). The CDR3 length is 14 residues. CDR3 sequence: CASSPLYSTDTQYF. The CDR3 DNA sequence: TGTGCCAGCAGCCCCCTATACTCCACAGATACGCAGTATTTT.

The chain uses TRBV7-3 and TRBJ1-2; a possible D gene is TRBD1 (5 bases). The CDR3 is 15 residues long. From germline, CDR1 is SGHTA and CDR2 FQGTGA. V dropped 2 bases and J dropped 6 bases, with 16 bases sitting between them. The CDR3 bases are TGTGCCAGCAGCTTAGGGGGAGCCCTTGGGGATGGCTACACCTTC. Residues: CASSLGGALGDGYTF.

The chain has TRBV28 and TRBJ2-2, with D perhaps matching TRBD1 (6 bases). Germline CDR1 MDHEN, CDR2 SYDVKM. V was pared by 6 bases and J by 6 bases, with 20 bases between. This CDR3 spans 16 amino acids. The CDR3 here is CASSLTPSTGSGELFF. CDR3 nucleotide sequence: TGTGCCAGCAGCCTTACCCCCTCTACAGGGTCCGGGGAGCTGTTTTTT.

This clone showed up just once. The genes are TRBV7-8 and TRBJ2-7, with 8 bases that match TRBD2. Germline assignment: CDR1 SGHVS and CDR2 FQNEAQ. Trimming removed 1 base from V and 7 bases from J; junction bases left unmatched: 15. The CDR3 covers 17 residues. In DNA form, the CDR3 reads TGTGCCAGCAGCTTAGGGATAACTAGCGGAGGCTGGGGGGAGCAGTACTTC. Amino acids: CASSLGITSGGWGEQYF.

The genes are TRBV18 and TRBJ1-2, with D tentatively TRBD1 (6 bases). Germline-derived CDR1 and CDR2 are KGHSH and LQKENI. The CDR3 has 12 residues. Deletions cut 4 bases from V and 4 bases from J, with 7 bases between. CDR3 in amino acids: CASSQDSYGYTF. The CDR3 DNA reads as TGTGCCAGCTCACAGGACAGCTATGGCTACACCTTC.

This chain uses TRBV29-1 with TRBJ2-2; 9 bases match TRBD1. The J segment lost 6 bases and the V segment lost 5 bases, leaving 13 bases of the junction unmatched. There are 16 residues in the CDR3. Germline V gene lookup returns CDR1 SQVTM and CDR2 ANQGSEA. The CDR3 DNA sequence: TGCAGCGTTCTGGAAAGGGGGACAGGGAGGTCCGGGGAGCTGTTTTTT. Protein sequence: CSVLERGTGRSGELFF.

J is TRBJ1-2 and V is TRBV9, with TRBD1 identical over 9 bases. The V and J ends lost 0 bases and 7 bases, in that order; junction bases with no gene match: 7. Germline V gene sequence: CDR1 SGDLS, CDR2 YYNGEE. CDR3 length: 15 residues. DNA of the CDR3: TGTGCCAGCAGCGTAGATGCGGGACAGGGTGTTGGCTACACCTTC. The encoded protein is CASSVDAGQGVGYTF.

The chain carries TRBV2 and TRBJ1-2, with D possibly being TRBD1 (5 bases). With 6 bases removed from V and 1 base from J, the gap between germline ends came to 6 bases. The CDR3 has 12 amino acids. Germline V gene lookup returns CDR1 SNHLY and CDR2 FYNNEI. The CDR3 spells CASRTVNYGYTF. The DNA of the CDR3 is TGTGCCAGCAGGACAGTTAACTATGGCTACACCTTC.

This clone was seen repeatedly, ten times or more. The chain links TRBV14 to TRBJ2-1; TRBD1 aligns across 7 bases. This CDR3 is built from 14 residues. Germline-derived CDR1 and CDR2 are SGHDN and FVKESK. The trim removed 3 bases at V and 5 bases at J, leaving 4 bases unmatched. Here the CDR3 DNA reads TGTGCCAGCAGCCACTTGGGACAGAACAATGAGCAGTTCTTC. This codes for CASSHLGQNNEQFF.

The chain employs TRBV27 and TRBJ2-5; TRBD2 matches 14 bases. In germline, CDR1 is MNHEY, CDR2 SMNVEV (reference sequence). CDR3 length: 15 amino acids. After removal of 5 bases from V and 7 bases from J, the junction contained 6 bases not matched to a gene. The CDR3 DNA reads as TGTGCCAGCAGTCCCCCCGGGACTAGCGGGAGGACCCAGTACTTC. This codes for CASSPPGTSGRTQYF.

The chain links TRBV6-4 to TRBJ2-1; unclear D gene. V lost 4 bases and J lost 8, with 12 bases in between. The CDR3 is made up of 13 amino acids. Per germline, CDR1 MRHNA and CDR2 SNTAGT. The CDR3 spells CASSVVAEDEQFF. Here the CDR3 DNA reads TGTGCCAGCAGTGTTGTGGCCGAGGATGAGCAGTTCTTC.

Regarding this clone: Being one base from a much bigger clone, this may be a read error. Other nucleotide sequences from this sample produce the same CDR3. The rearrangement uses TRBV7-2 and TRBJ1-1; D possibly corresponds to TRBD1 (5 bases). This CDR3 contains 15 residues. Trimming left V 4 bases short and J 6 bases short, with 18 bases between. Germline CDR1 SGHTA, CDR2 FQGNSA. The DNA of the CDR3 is TGTGCCAGCAGCTCCGGAGGGGTGCTGCGCGCTGAAGCTTTCTTT. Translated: CASSSGGVLRAEAFF.

Written as DNA, the CDR3 is TGTGCCAGCTCACCCGCCACAGGGGGCAATGAGCAGTTCTTC. This translates into CASSPATGGNEQFF. The chain uses TRBV18 and TRBJ2-1; TRBD1 aligns across 8 bases. The trim removed 3 bases at V and 6 bases at J, leaving 4 bases unmatched. The CDR3 consists of 14 residues. Germline CDR1 is KGHSH and CDR2 is LQKENI.

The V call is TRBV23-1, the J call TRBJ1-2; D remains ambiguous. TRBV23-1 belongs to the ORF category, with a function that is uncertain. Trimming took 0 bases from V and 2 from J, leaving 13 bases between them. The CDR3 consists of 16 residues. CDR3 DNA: TGCGCCAGCAGTCAATCGTTGGGGTATGGGAACTATGGCTACACCTTC. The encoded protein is CASSQSLGYGNYGYTF.

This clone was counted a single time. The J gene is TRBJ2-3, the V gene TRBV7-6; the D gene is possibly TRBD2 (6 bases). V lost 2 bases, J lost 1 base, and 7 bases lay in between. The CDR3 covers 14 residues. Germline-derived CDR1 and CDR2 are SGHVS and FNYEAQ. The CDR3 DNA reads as TGTGCCAGCAGCTTATCGGGAGGCACAGATACGCAGTATTTT. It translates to CASSLSGGTDTQYF.